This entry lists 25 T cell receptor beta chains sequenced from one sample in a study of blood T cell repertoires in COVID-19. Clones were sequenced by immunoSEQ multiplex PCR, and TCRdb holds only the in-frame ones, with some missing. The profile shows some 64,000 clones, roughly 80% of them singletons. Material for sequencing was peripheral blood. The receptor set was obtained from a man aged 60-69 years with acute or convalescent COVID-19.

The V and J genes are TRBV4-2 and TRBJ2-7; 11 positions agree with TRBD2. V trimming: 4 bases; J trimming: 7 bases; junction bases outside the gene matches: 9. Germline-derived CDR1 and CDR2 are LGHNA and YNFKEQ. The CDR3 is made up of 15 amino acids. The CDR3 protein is CASSLQLAGGQEQYF. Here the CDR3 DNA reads TGTGCCAGCAGCCTTCAATTAGCGGGAGGGCAGGAGCAGTACTTC.

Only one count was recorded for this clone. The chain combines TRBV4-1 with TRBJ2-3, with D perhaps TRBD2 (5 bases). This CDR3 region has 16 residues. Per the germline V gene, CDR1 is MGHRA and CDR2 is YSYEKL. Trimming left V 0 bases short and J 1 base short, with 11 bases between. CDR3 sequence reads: CASSQDELGGTDTQYF. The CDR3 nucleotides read TGCGCCAGCAGCCAAGATGAATTGGGAGGCACAGATACGCAGTATTTT.

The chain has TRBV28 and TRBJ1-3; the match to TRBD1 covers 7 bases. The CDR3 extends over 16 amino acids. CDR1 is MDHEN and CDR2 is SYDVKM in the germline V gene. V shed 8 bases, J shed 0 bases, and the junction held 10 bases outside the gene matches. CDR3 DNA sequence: TGTGCCAGCTTTACGAGAACAGGGGACTCTGGAAACACCATATATTTT. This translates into CASFTRTGDSGNTIYF.

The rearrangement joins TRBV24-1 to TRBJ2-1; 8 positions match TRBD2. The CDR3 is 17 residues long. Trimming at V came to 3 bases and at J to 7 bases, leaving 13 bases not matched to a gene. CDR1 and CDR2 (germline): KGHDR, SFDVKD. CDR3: CATSDPGSSAGDNEQFF. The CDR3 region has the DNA TGTGCCACCAGTGATCCAGGGTCTTCAGCGGGAGATAATGAGCAGTTCTTC.

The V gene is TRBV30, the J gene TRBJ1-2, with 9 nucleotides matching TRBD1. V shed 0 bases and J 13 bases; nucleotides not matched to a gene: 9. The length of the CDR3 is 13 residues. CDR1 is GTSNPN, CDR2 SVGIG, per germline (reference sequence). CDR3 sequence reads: CAWSVVTGGFCTF. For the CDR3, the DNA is TGTGCCTGGAGTGTAGTAACAGGGGGCTTTTGCACCTTC.

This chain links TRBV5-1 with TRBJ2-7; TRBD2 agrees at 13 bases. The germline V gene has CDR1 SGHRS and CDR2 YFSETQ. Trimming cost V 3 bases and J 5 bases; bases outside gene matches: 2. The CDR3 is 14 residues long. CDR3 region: CASSYGLAGDEQYF. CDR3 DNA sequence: TGCGCCAGCAGCTACGGACTAGCGGGAGACGAGCAGTACTTC.

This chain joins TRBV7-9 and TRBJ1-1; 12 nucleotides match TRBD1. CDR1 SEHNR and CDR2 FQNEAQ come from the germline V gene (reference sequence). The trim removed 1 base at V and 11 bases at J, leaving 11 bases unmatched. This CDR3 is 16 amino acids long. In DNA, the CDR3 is TGTGCCAGCAGCTTAGTGGCTGGGACAGGGGGCCGAGGGGCTTTCTTT. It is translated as CASSLVAGTGGRGAFF.

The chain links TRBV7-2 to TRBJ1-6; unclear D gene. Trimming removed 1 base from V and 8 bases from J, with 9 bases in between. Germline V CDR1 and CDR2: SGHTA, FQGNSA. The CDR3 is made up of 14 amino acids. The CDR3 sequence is CASSLVGTDSPLHF. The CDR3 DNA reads TGTGCCAGCAGCTTAGTGGGCACAGATTCACCCCTCCACTTT.

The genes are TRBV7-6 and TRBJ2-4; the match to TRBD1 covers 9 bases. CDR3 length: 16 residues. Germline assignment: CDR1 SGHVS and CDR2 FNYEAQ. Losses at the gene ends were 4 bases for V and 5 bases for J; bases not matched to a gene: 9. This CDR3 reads CASSSKARDRENIQYF. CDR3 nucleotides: TGTGCCAGCAGCTCAAAGGCCCGGGACAGGGAAAACATTCAGTACTTC.

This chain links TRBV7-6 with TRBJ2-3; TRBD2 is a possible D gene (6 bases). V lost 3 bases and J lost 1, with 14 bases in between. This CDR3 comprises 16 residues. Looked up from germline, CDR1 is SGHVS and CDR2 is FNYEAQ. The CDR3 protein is CASSLSSGARTDTQYF. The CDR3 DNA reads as TGTGCCAGCAGCTTGAGTAGCGGAGCACGCACAGATACGCAGTATTTT.

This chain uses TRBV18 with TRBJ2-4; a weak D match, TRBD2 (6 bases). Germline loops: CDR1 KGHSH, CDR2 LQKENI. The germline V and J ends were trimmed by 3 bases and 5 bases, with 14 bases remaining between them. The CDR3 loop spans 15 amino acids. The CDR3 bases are TGTGCCAGCTCACCGCAGGGACTCCGGGAAAACATTCAGTACTTC. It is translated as CASSPQGLRENIQYF. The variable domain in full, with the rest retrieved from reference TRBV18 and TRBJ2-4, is NAGVMQNPRHLVRRRGQEARLRCSPMKGHSHVYWYRQLPEEGLKFMVYLQKENIIDESGMPKERFSAEFPKEGPSILRIQQVVRGDSAAYFCASSPQGLRENIQYFGAGTRLSVL.

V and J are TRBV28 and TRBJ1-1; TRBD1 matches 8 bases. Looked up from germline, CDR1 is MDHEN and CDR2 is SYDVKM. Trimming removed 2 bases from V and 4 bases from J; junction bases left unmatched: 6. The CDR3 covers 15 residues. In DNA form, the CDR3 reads TGTGCCAGCAGTTTAAGGACAGGGCTAGTCACTGAAGCTTTCTTT. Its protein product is CASSLRTGLVTEAFF.

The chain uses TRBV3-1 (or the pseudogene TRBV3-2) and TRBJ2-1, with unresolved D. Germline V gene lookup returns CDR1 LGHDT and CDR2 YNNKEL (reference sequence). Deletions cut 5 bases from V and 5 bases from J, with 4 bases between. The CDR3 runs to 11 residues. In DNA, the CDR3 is TGTGCCAGCAGCATCGACAATGAGCAGTTCTTC. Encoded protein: CASSIDNEQFF.

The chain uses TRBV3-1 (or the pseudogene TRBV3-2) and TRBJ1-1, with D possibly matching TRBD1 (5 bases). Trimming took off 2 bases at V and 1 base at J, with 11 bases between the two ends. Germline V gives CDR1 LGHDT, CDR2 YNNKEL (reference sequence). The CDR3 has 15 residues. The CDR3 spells CASSQYPRENTEAFF. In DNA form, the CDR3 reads TGTGCCAGCAGCCAATATCCCAGGGAGAACACTGAAGCTTTCTTT.

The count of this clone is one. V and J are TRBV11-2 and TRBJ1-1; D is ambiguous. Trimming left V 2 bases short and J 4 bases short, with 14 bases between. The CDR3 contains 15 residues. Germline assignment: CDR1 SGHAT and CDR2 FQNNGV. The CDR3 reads CASSLRSLGATEAFF. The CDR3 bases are TGTGCCAGCAGCTTAAGGTCCTTGGGCGCCACTGAAGCTTTCTTT.

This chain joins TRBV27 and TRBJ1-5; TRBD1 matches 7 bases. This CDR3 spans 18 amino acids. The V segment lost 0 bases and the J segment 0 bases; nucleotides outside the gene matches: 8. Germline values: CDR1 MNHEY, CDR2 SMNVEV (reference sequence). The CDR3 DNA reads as TGTGCCAGCAGTTTATCTTATAGACAGGGAGGTAGCAATCAGCCCCAGCATTTT. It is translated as CASSLSYRQGGSNQPQHF.

The CDR3 loop reads CASRTSGSYEQYF. The CDR3 nucleotides are TGTGCCAGCAGGACTAGCGGGAGTTACGAGCAGTACTTC. The V call is TRBV2, the J call TRBJ2-7, with 12 bases lining up with TRBD2. V was pared by 6 bases and J by 4 bases, with 1 base of the junction left unmatched. Germline assignment: CDR1 SNHLY and CDR2 FYNNEI. The CDR3 spans 13 residues.

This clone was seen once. CDR3 sequence: CAISETTDGYTF. For the CDR3, the DNA is TGTGCCATCAGTGAAACTACCGATGGCTACACCTTC. The V and J genes are TRBV10-3 and TRBJ1-2; D uncertain. Looked up from germline, CDR1 is ENHRY and CDR2 is SYGVKD. The CDR3 is 12 residues long. V gave up 3 bases and J gave up 6 bases, with 8 bases separating them.

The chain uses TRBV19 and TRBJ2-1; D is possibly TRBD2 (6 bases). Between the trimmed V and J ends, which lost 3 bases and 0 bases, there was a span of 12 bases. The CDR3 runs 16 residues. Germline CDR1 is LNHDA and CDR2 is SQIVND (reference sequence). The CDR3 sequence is CASSIRTSSSYNEQFF. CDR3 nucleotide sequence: TGTGCCAGTAGTATCCGCACTAGCAGCTCCTACAATGAGCAGTTCTTC.

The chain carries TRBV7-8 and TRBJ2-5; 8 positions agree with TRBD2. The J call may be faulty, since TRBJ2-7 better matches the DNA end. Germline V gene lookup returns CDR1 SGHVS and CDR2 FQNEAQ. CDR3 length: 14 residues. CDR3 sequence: CASRYTSGPYEQYF. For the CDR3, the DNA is TGTGCCAGCAGGTATACTAGCGGCCCCTACGAGCAGTACTTC.

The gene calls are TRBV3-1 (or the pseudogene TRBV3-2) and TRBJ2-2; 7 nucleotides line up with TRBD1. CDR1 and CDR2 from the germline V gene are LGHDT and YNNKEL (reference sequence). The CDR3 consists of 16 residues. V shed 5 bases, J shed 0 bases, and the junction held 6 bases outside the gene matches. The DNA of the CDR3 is TGTGCCAGCAGCTACTCCGGGACAGCGAACACCGGGGAGCTGTTTTTT. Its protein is CASSYSGTANTGELFF.

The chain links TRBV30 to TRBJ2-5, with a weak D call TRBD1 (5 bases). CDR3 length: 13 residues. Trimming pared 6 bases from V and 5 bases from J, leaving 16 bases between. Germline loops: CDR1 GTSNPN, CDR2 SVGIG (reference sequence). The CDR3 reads CACRQGLLETQYF. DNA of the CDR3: TGTGCCTGTCGGCAGGGTCTATTGGAGACCCAGTACTTC.

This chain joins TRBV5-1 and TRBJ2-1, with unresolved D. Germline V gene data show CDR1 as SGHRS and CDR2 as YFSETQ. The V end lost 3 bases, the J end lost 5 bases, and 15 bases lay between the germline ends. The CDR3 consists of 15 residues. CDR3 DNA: TGCGCCAGCAGCTCCATTGCCTGGAGCGACAATGAGCAGTTCTTC. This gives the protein CASSSIAWSDNEQFF.

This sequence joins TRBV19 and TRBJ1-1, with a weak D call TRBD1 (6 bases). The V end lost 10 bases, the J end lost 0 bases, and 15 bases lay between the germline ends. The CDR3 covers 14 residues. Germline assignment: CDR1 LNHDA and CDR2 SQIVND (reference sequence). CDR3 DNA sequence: TGTGCCACTACACGGACAGCTTTGAACACTGAAGCTTTCTTT. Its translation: CATTRTALNTEAFF.

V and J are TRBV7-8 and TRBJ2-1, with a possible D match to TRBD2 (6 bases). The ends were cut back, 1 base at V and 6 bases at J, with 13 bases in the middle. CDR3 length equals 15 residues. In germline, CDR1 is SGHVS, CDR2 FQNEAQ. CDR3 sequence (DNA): TGTGCCAGCAGCTTAGATCCAGCGGGCCCCAATGAGCAGTTCTTC. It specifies CASSLDPAGPNEQFF.